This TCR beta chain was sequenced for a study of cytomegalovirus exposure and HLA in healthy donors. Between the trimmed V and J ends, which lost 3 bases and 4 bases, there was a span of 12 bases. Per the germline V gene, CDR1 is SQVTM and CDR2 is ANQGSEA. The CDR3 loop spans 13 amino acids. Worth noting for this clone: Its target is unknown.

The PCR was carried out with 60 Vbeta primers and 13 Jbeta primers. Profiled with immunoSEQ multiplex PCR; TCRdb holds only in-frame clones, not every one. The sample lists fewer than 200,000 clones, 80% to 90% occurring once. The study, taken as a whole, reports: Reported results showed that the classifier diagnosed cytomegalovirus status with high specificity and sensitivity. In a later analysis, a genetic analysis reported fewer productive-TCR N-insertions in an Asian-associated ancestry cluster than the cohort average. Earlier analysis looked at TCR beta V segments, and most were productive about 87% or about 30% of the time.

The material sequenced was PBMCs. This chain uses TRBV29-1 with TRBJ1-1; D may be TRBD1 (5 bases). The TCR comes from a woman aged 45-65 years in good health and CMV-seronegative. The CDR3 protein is CSVDPSQGTEAFF. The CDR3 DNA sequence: TGCAGCGTTGACCCCTCGCAGGGCACTGAAGCTTTCTTT.